These T cell receptor beta chains were read from a single sample in a study of untreated major depressive disorder. The protocol was immunoSEQ multiplex PCR, while the TCRdb copy is restricted to in-frame clones and leaves out a portion. In the table there are over 20,000 clones, roughly 86% of which are singletons. Sequenced material: CD4+ T cells from PBMCs. These receptors all come from a woman under 40 in good health. The CDR3 runs from the conserved cysteine through the conserved F or W. The D gene is left open where the match is weak. Clone size is shown for a subset of rows, as once, few, many or a class of expanded clone.

>TRBJ2-7|NA|TRBV5-1|NA
TGCGCCAGCAGCTTGGGCGGCTACGAGCAGTACTTC
CASSLGGYEQYF
>TRBJ2-1|NA|TRBV7-2|TRBD2
TGTGCCAGCAGTCGGGAGGCAGAGGTCTACAATGAGCAGTTCTTC
CASSREAEVYNEQFF
>TRBJ1-3|NA|TRBV2|NA
TGTGCCAGCACGGTCGGAAACACCATATATTTT
CASTVGNTIYF
>TRBJ2-5|NA|TRBV7-6|NA
TGTGCCAGCAGCTCAGTGGGACTCGGAAGGACCCAGTACTTC
CASSSVGLGRTQYF
>TRBJ1-1|NA|TRBV25-1|NA
TGTGCCAGCACCTTCGGGGCGTCCACTGAAGCTTTCTTT
CASTFGASTEAFF
>TRBJ2-7|NA|TRBV15|NA
TGTGCCACCAGCAGCTTTAAGGGGCTTAGCGAGCAGTACTTC
CATSSFKGLSEQYF
>TRBJ2-7|NA|TRBV19|NA
TGTGCCAGTAGTAACCTTCAGAGCTACGAGCAGTACTTC
CASSNLQSYEQYF
>TRBJ1-2|NA|TRBV11-2|NA
TGTGCCAGCAGCTGGGGAGAGGGGCGAAGAAACTATGGCTACACCTTC
CASSWGEGRRNYGYTF
>TRBJ1-5|NA|TRBV10-1|NA
TGCGCCAGCAGTGAGCAGGGCCGATTGAGTCAGCCCCAGCATTTT
CASSEQGRLSQPQHF
>TRBJ2-5|once|TRBV5-1|TRBD2
TGCGCCAGCAGCTTGATGCCTAGCGGGTTGGAGACCCAGTACTTC
CASSLMPSGLETQYF
>TRBJ1-4|NA|TRBV5-1|NA
TGCGCCAGCAGCATAACAGGGAGCAAGGAAAAACTGTTTTTT
CASSITGSKEKLFF
>TRBJ1-4|NA|TRBV11-2|NA
TGTGCCAGCAGCCTATGGGGTATAGATGAAAAACTGTTTTTT
CASSLWGIDEKLFF
>TRBJ2-4|NA|TRBV4-3|NA
TGCGCCAGCAGCCAAGATACGTCAAGAAACATTCAGTACTTC
CASSQDTSRNIQYF
>TRBJ1-5|NA|TRBV2|TRBD1
TGTGCCAGCAGTGAGGGGACAGACAATCAGCCCCAGCATTTT
CASSEGTDNQPQHF
>TRBJ2-1|NA|TRBV28|TRBD1
TGTGCCAGCAGTTTGAAACGGACAGGGCGGAGCTCCTACAATGAGCAGTTCTTC
CASSLKRTGRSSYNEQFF
>TRBJ1-2|NA|TRBV11-2|NA
TGTGCCAGCAGCCCTCAGGGGAGCTATGGCTACACCTTC
CASSPQGSYGYTF
>TRBJ1-4|NA|TRBV7-9|TRBD1
TGTGCCAGCAGCTACCGGGACAGTAATGAAAAACTGTTTTTT
CASSYRDSNEKLFF
>TRBJ1-3|NA|TRBV5-6|TRBD1
TGTGCCAGCAGCCCCGGGACAGGGGCTGGAAACACCATATATTTT
CASSPGTGAGNTIYF
>TRBJ2-7|NA|TRBV2|TRBD1
TGTGCCAGCAAAGGACAGGGGGCAAGGGAGCAGTACTTC
CASKGQGAREQYF
>TRBJ1-3|NA|TRBV4-1|TRBD1
TGCGCCAGCAGCCCGTTAGACAGGGATGGAAACACCATATATTTT
CASSPLDRDGNTIYF
>TRBJ1-6|NA|TRBV27|NA
TGTGCCAGCGCCGGACAGTGGGCCTATAATTCACCCCTCCACTTT
CASAGQWAYNSPLHF
>TRBJ2-3|NA|TRBV10-3|TRBD1
TGTGCCACCCGCCTTCGGAGGGAGGGGGACAGGGGTGCAGATACGCAGTATTTT
CATRLRREGDRGADTQYF
>TRBJ1-1|NA|TRBV29-1|NA
TGCAGCGTTGATCGGGCCGGGGAGGGCAGAGGTCGGGACACTGAAGCTTTCTTT
CSVDRAGEGRGRDTEAFF
>TRBJ2-2|NA|TRBV4-1|NA
TGCGCCAGCAGACGGGACGGCGGGGAGCTGTTTTTT
CASRRDGGELFF
>TRBJ2-7|NA|TRBV7-9|TRBD1
TGTGCCAGCAGACCGGGACAGGAGAGCTACGAGCAGTACTTC
CASRPGQESYEQYF
>TRBJ1-2|once|TRBV30|NA
TGTGCCTGGAGAGTGGTCGGAGGTTACTATGGCTACACCTTC
CAWRVVGGYYGYTF
>TRBJ2-5|NA|TRBV10-3|TRBD2
TGTGCCATCAGTGCATCCGGGACTAGCGGGGACCAAGAGACCCAGTACTTC
CAISASGTSGDQETQYF
>TRBJ1-2|NA|TRBV7-2|NA
TGTGCCAGCAGCTTAGGCAGAGACTATGGCTACACCTTC
CASSLGRDYGYTF
>TRBJ1-1|NA|TRBV10-3|NA
TGTGCCATCACAGGACAGCCGAACACTGAAGCTTTCTTT
CAITGQPNTEAFF
>TRBJ2-1|NA|TRBV6-4|TRBD2
TGTGCCAGCATCAACGGGGGTAGCGGGGGGAGCTCCTACAATGAGCAGTTCTTC
CASINGGSGGSSYNEQFF
>TRBJ1-2|NA|TRBV5-4|NA
TGTGCCAGCAGCTTGGAGCAGGCCGTTGGCTACACCTTC
CASSLEQAVGYTF
>TRBJ1-2|NA|TRBV30|TRBD1
TGTGCCTGGAGTCCTACAGGGGGGGGCTACACCTTC
CAWSPTGGGYTF
>TRBJ2-3|NA|TRBV7-2|NA
TGTGCCAGCAGCCCGCCACCTCTCACAGATACGCAGTATTTT
CASSPPPLTDTQYF
>TRBJ2-7|NA|TRBV6-5|NA
TGTGCCAGCAGACTGGGGGGGCCGGGGACCTACGAGCAGTACTTC
CASRLGGPGTYEQYF
>TRBJ2-5|NA|TRBV5-1|TRBD1
TGCGCCAGCAGCCCGCCGGGACAGGGCAGCGAGACCCAGTACTTC
CASSPPGQGSETQYF
>TRBJ1-2|NA|TRBV5-1|TRBD1
TGCGCCAGCAGCCCTGGACAGGGGGCGGAGGGCTACACCTTC
CASSPGQGAEGYTF
>TRBJ2-5|NA|TRBV6-5|TRBD1
TGTGCCAGCAGTTACGGGGACAGGGGGACGGAGACCCAGTACTTC
CASSYGDRGTETQYF
>TRBJ2-7|NA|TRBV7-2|NA
TGTGCCAGTATGGGGCAGGGACCCTACGAGCAGTACTTC
CASMGQGPYEQYF
>TRBJ2-2|NA|TRBV30|TRBD2
TGTGCCTGGAGTGGCGGGAGCAACACCGGGGAGCTGTTTTTT
CAWSGGSNTGELFF
>TRBJ2-1|NA|TRBV28|NA
TGTGCCAGCGTCACGGGGAGCTCCTACAATGAGCAGTTCTTC
CASVTGSSYNEQFF
>TRBJ1-5|NA|TRBV19|TRBD1
TGTGCCAGTATGGACAGGCCCAACAATCAGCCCCAGCATTTT
CASMDRPNNQPQHF
>TRBJ1-1|NA|TRBV30|NA
TGTGCCTCAACCCAGGGTTGGACTGAAGCTTTCTTT
CASTQGWTEAFF
>TRBJ1-3|NA|TRBV5-1|NA
TGCGCCAGCAGCTTGGCCTCGGCGGTAAATTCTGGAAACACCATATATTTT
CASSLASAVNSGNTIYF
>TRBJ1-5|few|TRBV5-4|NA
TGTGCCAGCAGCTTCGGCGGGGACATGGTTCAGCCCCAGCATTTT
CASSFGGDMVQPQHF
>TRBJ1-2|NA|TRBV6-1|TRBD1
TGTGCCAGCATGCGGACAGGGATTAACTATGGCTACACCTTC
CASMRTGINYGYTF
>TRBJ1-2|NA|TRBV27|NA
TGTGCCAGCAGTATGCAGGCTACCTATGGCTACACCTTC
CASSMQATYGYTF